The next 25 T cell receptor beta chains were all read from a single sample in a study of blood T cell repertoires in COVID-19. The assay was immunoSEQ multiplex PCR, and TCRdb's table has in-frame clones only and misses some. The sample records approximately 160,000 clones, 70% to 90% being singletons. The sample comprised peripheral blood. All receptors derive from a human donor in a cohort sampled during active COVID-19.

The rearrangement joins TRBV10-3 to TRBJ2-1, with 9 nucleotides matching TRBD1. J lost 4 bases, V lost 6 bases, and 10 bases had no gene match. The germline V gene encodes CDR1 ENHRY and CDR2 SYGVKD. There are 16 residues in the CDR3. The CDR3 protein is CAIRATDRGHYNEQFF. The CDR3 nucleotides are TGTGCCATCAGGGCCACGGACAGGGGTCATTACAATGAGCAGTTCTTC.

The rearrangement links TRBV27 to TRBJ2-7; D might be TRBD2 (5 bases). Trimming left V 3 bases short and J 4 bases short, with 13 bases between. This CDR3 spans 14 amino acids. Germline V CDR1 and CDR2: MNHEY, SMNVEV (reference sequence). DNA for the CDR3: TGTGCCAGCAGTTTTGTAGGGAGCCGGTACGAGCAGTACTTC. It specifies CASSFVGSRYEQYF.

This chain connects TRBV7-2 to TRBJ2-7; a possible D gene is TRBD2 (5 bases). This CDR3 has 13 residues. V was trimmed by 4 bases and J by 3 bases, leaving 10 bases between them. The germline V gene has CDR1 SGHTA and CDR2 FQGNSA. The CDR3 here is CASSSYSGYEQYF. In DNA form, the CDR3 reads TGTGCCAGCAGCTCGTACAGCGGCTACGAGCAGTACTTC.

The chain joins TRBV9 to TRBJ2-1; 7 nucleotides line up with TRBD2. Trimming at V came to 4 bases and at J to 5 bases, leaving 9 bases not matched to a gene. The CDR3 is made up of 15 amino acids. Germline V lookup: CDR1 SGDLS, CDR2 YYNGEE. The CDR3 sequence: CASSPRDYPNNEQFF. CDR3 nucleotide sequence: TGTGCCAGCAGCCCCCGGGACTACCCTAACAATGAGCAGTTCTTC.

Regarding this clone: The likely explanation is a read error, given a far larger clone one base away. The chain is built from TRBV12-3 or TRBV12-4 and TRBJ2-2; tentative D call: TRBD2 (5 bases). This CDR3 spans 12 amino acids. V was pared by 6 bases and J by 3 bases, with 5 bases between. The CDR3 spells CASSGDTGELFF. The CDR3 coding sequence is TGTGCCAGCAGCGGGGACACCGGGGAGCTGTTTTTT.

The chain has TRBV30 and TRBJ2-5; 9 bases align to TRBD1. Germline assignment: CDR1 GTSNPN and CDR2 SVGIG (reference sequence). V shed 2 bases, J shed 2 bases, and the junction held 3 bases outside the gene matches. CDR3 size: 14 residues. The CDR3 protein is CAWSFDRGQETQYF. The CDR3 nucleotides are TGTGCCTGGAGTTTCGACAGGGGGCAAGAGACCCAGTACTTC.

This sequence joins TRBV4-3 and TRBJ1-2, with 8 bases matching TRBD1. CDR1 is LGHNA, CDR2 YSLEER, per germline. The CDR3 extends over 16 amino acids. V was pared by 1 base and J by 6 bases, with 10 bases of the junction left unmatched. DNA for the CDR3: TGCGCCAGCAGCCAAGTTATAACCCAGGGGGCAAATGGCTACACCTTC. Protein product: CASSQVITQGANGYTF.

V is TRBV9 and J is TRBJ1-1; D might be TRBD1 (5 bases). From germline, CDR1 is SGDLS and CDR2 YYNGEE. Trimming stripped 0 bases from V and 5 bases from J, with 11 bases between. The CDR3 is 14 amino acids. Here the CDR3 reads CASSVDQGSTEAFF. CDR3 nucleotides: TGTGCCAGCAGCGTAGATCAGGGATCTACTGAAGCTTTCTTT. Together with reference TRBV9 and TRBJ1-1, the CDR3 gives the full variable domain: DSGVTQTPKHLITATGQRVTLRCSPRSGDLSVYWYQQSLDQGLQFLIQYYNGEERAKGNILERFSAQQFPDLHSELNLSSLELGDSALYFCASSVDQGSTEAFFGQGTRLTVV.

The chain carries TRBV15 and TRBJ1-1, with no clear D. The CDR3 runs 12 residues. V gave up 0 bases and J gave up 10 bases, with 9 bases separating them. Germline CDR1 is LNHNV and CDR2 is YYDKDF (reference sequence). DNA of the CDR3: TGTGCCACCAGCAGAGATCCCCCCAGAGCTTTCTTT. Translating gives CATSRDPPRAFF.

The CDR3 nucleotides are TGTGCCAGTAGTAACCCTGGACTAGCGGGTCTACGTGAGCAGTTCTTC. Encoded protein: CASSNPGLAGLREQFF. The V and J genes are TRBV19 and TRBJ2-1; 11 bases line up with TRBD2. The CDR3 spans 16 residues. The V gene's germline CDR1 is LNHDA and CDR2 SQIVND (reference sequence). V gave up 4 bases and J gave up 9 bases; unmatched junction bases: 11. The whole variable domain, remainder taken from reference TRBV19 and TRBJ2-1, is DGGITQSPKYLFRKEGQNVTLSCEQNLNHDAMYWYRQDPGQGLRLIYYSQIVNDFQKGDIAEGYSVSREKKESFPLTVTSAQKNPTAFYLCASSNPGLAGLREQFFGPGTRLTVL.

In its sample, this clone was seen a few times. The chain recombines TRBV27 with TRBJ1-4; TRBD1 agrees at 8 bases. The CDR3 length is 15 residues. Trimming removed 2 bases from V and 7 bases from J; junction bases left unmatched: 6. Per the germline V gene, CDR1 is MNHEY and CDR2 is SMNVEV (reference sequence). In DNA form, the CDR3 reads TGTGCCAGCAGTTTACTAGGACAGGGAGGTGAAAAACTGTTTTTT. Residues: CASSLLGQGGEKLFF.

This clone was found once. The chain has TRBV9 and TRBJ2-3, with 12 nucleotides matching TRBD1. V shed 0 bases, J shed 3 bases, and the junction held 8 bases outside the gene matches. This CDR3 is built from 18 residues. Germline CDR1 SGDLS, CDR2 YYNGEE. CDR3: CASSVVGGTGGSTDTQYF. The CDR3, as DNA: TGTGCCAGCAGCGTAGTAGGAGGGACAGGGGGCTCGACAGATACGCAGTATTTT.

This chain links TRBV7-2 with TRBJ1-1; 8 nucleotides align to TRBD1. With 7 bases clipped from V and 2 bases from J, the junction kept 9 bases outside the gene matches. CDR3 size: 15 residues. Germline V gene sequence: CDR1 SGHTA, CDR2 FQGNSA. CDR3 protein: CASTLRQGRNTEAFF. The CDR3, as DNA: TGTGCCAGCACCCTGAGACAGGGGAGAAACACTGAAGCTTTCTTT.

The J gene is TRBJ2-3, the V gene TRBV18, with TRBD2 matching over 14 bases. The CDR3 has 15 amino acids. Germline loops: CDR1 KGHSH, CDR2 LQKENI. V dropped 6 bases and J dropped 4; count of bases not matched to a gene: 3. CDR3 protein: CASSGTSGGPDTQYF. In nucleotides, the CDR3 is TGTGCCAGCTCCGGGACTAGCGGGGGCCCAGATACGCAGTATTTT.

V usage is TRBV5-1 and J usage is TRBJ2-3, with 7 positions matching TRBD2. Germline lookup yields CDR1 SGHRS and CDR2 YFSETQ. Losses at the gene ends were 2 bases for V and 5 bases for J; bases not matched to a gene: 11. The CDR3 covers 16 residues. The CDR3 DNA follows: TGCGCCAGCAGCTTCCCTAGCGGCGGGGTAGAAGATACGCAGTATTTT. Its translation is CASSFPSGGVEDTQYF.

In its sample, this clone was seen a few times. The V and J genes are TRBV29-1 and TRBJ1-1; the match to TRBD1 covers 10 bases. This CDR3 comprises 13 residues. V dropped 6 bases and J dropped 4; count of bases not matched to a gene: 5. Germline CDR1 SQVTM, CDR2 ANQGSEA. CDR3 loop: CSVGQGYSTEAFF. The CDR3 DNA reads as TGCAGCGTGGGACAGGGGTATAGCACTGAAGCTTTCTTT.

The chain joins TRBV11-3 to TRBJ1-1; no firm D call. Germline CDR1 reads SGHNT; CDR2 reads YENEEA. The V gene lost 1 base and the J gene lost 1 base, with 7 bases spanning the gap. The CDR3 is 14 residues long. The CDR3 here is CASSLGRGNTEAFF. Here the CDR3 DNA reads TGTGCCAGCAGCTTAGGTCGGGGGAACACTGAAGCTTTCTTT.

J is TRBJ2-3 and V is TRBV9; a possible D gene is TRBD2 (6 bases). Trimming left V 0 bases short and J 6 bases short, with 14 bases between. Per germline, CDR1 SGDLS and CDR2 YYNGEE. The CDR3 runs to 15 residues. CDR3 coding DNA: TGTGCCAGCAGCGTAGAGGGGAGGCGGGCGGATACGCAGTATTTT. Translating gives CASSVEGRRADTQYF.

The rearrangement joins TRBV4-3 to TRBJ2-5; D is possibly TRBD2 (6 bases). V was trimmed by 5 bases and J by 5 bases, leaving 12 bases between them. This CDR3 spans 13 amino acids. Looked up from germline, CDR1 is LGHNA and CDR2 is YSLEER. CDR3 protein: CASSTGTGETQYF. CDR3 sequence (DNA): TGCGCCAGCAGCACCGGGACTGGTGAGACCCAGTACTTC.

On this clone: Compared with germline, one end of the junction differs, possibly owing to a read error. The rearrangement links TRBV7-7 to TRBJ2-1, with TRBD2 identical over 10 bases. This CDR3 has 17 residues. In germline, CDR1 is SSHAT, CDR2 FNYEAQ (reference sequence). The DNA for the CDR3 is TGTGCTAGCAGCTTAGCCCCACTAGCGGGAACTTACAATGAGCAGTTCTTC. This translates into CASSLAPLAGTYNEQFF.

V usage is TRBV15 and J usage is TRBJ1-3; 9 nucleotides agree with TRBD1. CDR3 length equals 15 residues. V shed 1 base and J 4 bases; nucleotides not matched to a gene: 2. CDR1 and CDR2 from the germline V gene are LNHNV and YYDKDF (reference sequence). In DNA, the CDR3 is TGTGCCACCAGCAGAGGACAGGGGGTCGGAAACACCATATATTTT. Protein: CATSRGQGVGNTIYF.

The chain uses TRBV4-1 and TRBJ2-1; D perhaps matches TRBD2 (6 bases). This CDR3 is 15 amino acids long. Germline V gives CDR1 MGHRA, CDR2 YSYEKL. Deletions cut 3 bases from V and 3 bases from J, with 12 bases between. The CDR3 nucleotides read TGCGCCAGCAGCCAGGGGAGCGGGCTCTACAATGAGCAGTTCTTC. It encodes CASSQGSGLYNEQFF.

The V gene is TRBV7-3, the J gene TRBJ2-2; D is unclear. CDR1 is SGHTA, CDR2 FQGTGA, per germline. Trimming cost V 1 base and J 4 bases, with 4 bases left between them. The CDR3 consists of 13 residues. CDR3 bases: TGTGCCAGCAGCTTAAGTAGCACCGGGGAGCTGTTTTTT. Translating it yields CASSLSSTGELFF. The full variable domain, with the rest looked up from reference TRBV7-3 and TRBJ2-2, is GAGVSQTPSNKVTEKGKYVELRCDPISGHTALYWYRQSLGQGPEFLIYFQGTGAADDSGLPNDRFFAVRPEGSVSTLKIQRTERGDSAVYLCASSLSSTGELFFGEGSRLTVL.

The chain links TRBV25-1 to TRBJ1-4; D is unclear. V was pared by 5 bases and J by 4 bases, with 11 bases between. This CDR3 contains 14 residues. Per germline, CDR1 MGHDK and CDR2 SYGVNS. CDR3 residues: CASSRTVYNEKLFF. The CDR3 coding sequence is TGTGCCAGCAGTAGGACTGTTTATAATGAAAAACTGTTTTTT.

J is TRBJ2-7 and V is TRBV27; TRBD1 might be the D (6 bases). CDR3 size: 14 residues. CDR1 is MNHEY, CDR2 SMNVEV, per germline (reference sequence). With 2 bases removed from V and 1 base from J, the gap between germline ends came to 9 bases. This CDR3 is CASSLTGFSYEQYF. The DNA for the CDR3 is TGTGCCAGCAGTTTAACAGGGTTTTCCTACGAGCAGTACTTC.